This T cell receptor (beta chain) was obtained from a study of T cells after posttransplantation cyclophosphamide. Overall study results and limits: TRB clonality was highly associated with recipient CMV seropositivity and reactivation. Donor CD8+ memory clones often dominated recipient blood repertoires at later times.

Libraries were prepared by immunoSEQ multiplex PCR; TCRdb keeps only in-frame clonotypes and omits some of them. The sample lists 30,000 or so clones; just over 85% were seen once. A remark on this clone: Its antigen is not identified.

Peripheral blood was collected from the related graft donor on the marrow donation day. V lost 5 bases and J lost 4, with 17 bases in between. Germline CDR1 MDHEN, CDR2 SYDVKM. The CDR3 is 15 amino acids. Source material: PBMCs. The V call is TRBV28, the J call TRBJ2-5; D might be TRBD1 (5 bases). The clonotype comes from a man aged 50 to 60. As DNA, the CDR3 is TGTGCCAGCAGTCCGTCAGGGTCGCTAGGAGAGACCCAGTACTTC. It yields the protein CASSPSGSLGETQYF.